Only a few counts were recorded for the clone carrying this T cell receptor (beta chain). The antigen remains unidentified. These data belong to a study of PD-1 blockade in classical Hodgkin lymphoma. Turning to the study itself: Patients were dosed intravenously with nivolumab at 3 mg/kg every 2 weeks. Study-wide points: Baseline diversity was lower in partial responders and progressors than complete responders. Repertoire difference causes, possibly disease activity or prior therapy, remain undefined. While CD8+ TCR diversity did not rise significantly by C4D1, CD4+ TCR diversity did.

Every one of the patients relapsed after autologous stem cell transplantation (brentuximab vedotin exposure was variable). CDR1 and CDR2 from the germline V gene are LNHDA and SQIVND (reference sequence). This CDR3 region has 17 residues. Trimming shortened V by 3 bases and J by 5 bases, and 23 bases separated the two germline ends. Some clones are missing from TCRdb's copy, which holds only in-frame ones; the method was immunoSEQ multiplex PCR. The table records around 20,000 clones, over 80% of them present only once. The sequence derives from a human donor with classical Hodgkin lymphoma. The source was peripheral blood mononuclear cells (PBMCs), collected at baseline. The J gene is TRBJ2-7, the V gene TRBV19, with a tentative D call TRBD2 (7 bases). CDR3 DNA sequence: TGTGCCAGTAGTATCGCGATCACCCACGGGGGGCTCGACGAGCAGTACTTC. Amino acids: CASSIAITHGGLDEQYF.